This is a list of T cell receptor beta chains from one sample in a study of radiotherapy plus CTLA-4 blockade in lung cancer. The table came from immunoSEQ multiplex PCR; TCRdb's copy has only in-frame clones and leaves some out. Of approximately 47,000 clones listed, about 81% are singletons. The source was peripheral blood, collected from a patient treated with radiotherapy plus ipilimumab. The receptors were gathered from a human donor with non-small cell lung cancer who had stable disease on radiotherapy plus ipilimumab. The CDR3 runs from the conserved cysteine through the conserved F or W. A D gene is named only where the DNA matches it firmly. Not all rows give a size; the values are once, few, many and, for expanded clones, a class.

size,V,J,D,CDR3,DNA
NA,TRBV7-6,TRBJ1-4,TRBD1,CASSSGQLNEKLFF,TGTGCCAGCAGCTCGGGACAGCTTAATGAAAAACTGTTTTTT
NA,TRBV29-1,TRBJ2-7,TRBD1,CSVVGTGYREQYF,TGCAGCGTTGTGGGGACAGGGTATCGGGAGCAGTACTTC
few,TRBV4-2,TRBJ1-1,NA,CASSQDFSASVEAFF,TGTGCCAGCAGCCAAGATTTTAGCGCGTCAGTTGAAGCTTTCTTT
once,TRBV28,TRBJ1-5,NA,CASLRVGGGQPQHF,TGTGCCAGCCTTAGGGTGGGGGGAGGACAGCCCCAGCATTTT
once,TRBV12-5,TRBJ2-3,TRBD1,CASGSGQGSDTQYF,TGTGCTAGTGGTTCGGGACAGGGGTCAGATACGCAGTATTTT
NA,TRBV28,TRBJ1-2,TRBD1,CASSFSTGGDYGYTF,TGTGCCAGCAGTTTTTCGACAGGGGGTGACTATGGCTACACCTTC
NA,TRBV18,TRBJ2-1,TRBD2,CASSPLAGVPNEQFF,TGTGCCAGCTCACCACTAGCGGGAGTTCCCAATGAGCAGTTCTTC
NA,TRBV6-1,TRBJ2-5,TRBD2,CAGMGLAGETQYF,TGTGCCGGGATGGGACTAGCGGGAGAGACCCAGTACTTC
NA,TRBV19,TRBJ2-3,TRBD1,CASSIANRGGTDTQYF,TGTGCCAGTAGTATAGCGAACAGGGGTGGCACAGATACGCAGTATTTT
NA,TRBV5-4,TRBJ2-1,NA,CASSQTPASEQFF,TGTGCCAGCAGCCAGACTCCAGCCTCTGAGCAGTTCTTC
NA,TRBV27,TRBJ1-5,TRBD1,CASSLGRGHSNQPQHF,TGTGCCAGCAGTTTAGGCAGGGGGCATAGCAATCAGCCCCAGCATTTT